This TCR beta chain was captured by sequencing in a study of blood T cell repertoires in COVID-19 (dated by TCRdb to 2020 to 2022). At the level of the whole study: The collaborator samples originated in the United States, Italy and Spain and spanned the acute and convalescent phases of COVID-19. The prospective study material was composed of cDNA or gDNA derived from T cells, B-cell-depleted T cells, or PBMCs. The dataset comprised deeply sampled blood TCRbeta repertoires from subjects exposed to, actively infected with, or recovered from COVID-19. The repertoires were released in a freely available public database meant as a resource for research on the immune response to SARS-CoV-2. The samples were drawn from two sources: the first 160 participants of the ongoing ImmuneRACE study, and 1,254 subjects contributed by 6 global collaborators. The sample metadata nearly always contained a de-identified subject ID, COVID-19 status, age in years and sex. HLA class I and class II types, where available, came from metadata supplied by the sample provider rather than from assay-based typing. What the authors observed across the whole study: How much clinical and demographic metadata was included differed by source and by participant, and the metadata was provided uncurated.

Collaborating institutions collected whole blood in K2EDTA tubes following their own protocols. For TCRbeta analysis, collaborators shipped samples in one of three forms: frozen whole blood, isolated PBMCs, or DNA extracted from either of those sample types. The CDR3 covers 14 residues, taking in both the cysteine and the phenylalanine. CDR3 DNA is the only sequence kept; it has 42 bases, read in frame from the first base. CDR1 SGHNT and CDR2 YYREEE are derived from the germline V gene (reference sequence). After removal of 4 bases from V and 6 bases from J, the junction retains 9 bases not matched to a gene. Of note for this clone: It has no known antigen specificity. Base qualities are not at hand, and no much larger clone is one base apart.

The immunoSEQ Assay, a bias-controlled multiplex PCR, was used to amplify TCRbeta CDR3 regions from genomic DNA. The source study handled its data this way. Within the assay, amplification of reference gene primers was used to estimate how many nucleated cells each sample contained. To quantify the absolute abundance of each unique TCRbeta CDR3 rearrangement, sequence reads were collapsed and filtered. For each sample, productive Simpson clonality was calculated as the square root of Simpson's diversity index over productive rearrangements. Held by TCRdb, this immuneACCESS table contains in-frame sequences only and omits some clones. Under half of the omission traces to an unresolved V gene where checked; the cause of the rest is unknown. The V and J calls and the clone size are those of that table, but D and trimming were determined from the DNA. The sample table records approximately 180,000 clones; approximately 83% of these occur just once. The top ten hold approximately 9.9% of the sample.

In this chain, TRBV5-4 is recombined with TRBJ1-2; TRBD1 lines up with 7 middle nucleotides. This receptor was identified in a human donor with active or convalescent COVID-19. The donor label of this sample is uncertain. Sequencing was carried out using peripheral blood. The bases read TGTGCCAGCAGCCGACAGGGATCCGCTAATGGCTACACCTTC. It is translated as CASSRQGSANGYTF.